A single sample gave rise to the 28 T cell receptor beta chains below, sequenced in a study of control samples from healthy donors and cancer patients (dated by TCRdb to 2020 to 2022). Library method: the immunoSEQ multiplex PCR assay. TCRdb retrieved this table from immuneACCESS and kept in-frame rearrangements only. Not all clones are present; in checked studies, unresolved V genes account for under half, and no reason is known for the remainder. The sample profile shows approximately 74,000 clones; about 94% of them were found once. Roughly 3% of the sample is held by the ten biggest clonotypes. The source material was blood. Every receptor here comes from a woman aged 30 to 39 in good health.

CDR3 protein: CASSLASVRGQDGYTF. The CDR3 DNA reads as TGTGCCAGCAGCTTAGCATCAGTCAGGGGACAGGATGGCTACACCTTC. V gene TRBV7-2 combines with J gene TRBJ1-2; 8 bases agree with TRBD1. This CDR3 comprises 16 residues. Germline V gene sequence: CDR1 SGHTA, CDR2 FQGNSA. The V segment lost 0 bases and the J segment 6 bases; nucleotides outside the gene matches: 9.

The chain links TRBV30 to TRBJ2-2; TRBD2 might be the D (6 bases). The germline V gene encodes CDR1 GTSNPN and CDR2 SVGIG (reference sequence). This CDR3 is 14 amino acids long. With 0 bases removed from V and 5 bases from J, the gap between germline ends came to 10 bases. CDR3 loop: CAWSVPGGTGELFF. DNA for the CDR3: TGTGCCTGGAGTGTACCCGGGGGTACCGGGGAGCTGTTTTTT.

The chain links TRBV7-2 to TRBJ2-2; perhaps TRBD2 as D (5 bases). In germline, CDR1 is SGHTA, CDR2 FQGNSA. This CDR3 spans 15 amino acids. Trimming left V 1 base short and J 7 bases short, with 13 bases between. CDR3 residues: CASSLGGLALGELFF. CDR3 in DNA: TGTGCCAGCAGCTTAGGCGGTCTAGCACTCGGGGAGCTGTTTTTT.

The chain carries TRBV7-3 and TRBJ2-3; TRBD2 aligns across 13 bases. Germline assignment: CDR1 SGHTA and CDR2 FQGTGA. V shed 10 bases and J 9 bases; nucleotides not matched to a gene: 13. The CDR3 is 15 residues long. CDR3 in DNA: TGTGCCACCTCCTCAGGACTAGCGGGGGTGGGGACGCAGTATTTT. It encodes CATSSGLAGVGTQYF.

The V call is TRBV21-1, the J call TRBJ2-5. TRBV21-1 is a pseudogene. CDR3 length: 13 residues. CDR3 protein: CASSKEEGGTQYF. The CDR3 DNA follows: TGTGCCAGCAGCAAAGAGGAGGGGGGGACCCAGTACTTC.

This clone is categorized as medium-sized (0.01 to 0.1%). The identical CDR3 is also encoded by other nucleotide sequences in the sample. The rearrangement uses TRBV3-1 (or the pseudogene TRBV3-2) and TRBJ1-3; no reliable D call. V lost 3 bases and J lost 4, with 10 bases in between. Germline CDR1 reads LGHDT; CDR2 reads YNNKEL (reference sequence). This CDR3 is 14 amino acids long. The CDR3 region has the DNA TGTGCCAGCAGCCAGGTTCAGGTCGGAAACACCATATATTTT. Its translation: CASSQVQVGNTIYF.

The chain carries TRBV29-1 and TRBJ1-1; tentatively, D is TRBD1 (5 bases). Trimming took 6 bases from V and 5 from J, leaving 16 bases between them. Germline lookup yields CDR1 SQVTM and CDR2 ANQGSEA. The CDR3 is 13 amino acids. The CDR3 bases are TGCAGCGTGGGGGGTCAGGCAAGAACTGAAGCTTTCTTT. This gives the protein CSVGGQARTEAFF.

The chain couples TRBV18 to TRBJ2-3; D is ambiguous. Germline loops: CDR1 KGHSH, CDR2 LQKENI. This CDR3 has 14 residues. The V gene lost 2 bases and the J gene lost 2 bases, with 8 bases spanning the gap. The DNA of the CDR3 is TGTGCCAGCTCACCAACGGCACCCACAGATACGCAGTATTTT. It is translated as CASSPTAPTDTQYF. Full variable domain (missing parts from reference TRBV18 and TRBJ2-3): NAGVMQNPRHLVRRRGQEARLRCSPMKGHSHVYWYRQLPEEGLKFMVYLQKENIIDESGMPKERFSAEFPKEGPSILRIQQVVRGDSAAYFCASSPTAPTDTQYFGPGTRLTVL.

As DNA, the CDR3 is TGTGCCTGGACCAAACTTGAAGCTTTCTTT. Encoded protein: CAWTKLEAFF. The rearrangement uses TRBV30 and TRBJ1-1, with D hard to call. The CDR3 is made up of 10 amino acids. Per the germline V gene, CDR1 is GTSNPN and CDR2 is SVGIG (reference sequence). V lost 4 bases and J lost 7, with 7 bases in between.

This chain uses TRBV7-9 with TRBJ2-4, with TRBD1 matching over 8 bases. Looked up from germline, CDR1 is SEHNR and CDR2 is FQNEAQ (reference sequence). With V trimmed by 5 bases and J by 9 bases, 9 bases remained unmatched. CDR3 length: 14 residues. The CDR3 reads CASSHMGQEGIQYF. CDR3 sequence (DNA): TGTGCCAGCAGCCATATGGGACAGGAGGGCATTCAGTACTTC.

The genes are TRBV19 and TRBJ1-2; D unclear. CDR3 length: 12 amino acids. The V end was cut by 6 bases, the J end by 4 bases, with 9 bases between. The germline V gene encodes CDR1 LNHDA and CDR2 SQIVND (reference sequence). The CDR3 sequence: CASREDVYGYTF. CDR3 sequence (DNA): TGTGCCAGTAGGGAAGACGTCTATGGCTACACCTTC.

The rearrangement uses TRBV2 and TRBJ2-1; 15 bases fit TRBD2. CDR3 size: 16 residues. With 6 bases clipped from V and 7 bases from J, the junction kept 7 bases outside the gene matches. Germline loops: CDR1 SNHLY, CDR2 FYNNEI. DNA of the CDR3: TGTGCCAGCAGGCGGGGACTAGCGGGGGGAAGGAATGAGCAGTTCTTC. It is translated as CASRRGLAGGRNEQFF. The variable domain in full, completed from reference TRBV2 and TRBJ2-1, reads EPEVTQTPSHQVTQMGQEVILRCVPISNHLYFYWYRQILGQKVEFLVSFYNNEISEKSEIFDDQFSVERPDGSNFTLKIRSTKLEDSAMYFCASRRGLAGGRNEQFFGPGTRLTVL.

This chain links TRBV19 with TRBJ2-1; 8 nucleotides align to TRBD1. The CDR3 spans 15 residues. J was trimmed by 6 bases and V by 5 bases; bases with no gene match: 9. From germline, CDR1 is LNHDA and CDR2 SQIVND (reference sequence). The CDR3 nucleotides read TGTGCCAGTAGTTTAGGGACAGGCGTTACCAATGAGCAGTTCTTC. Its protein is CASSLGTGVTNEQFF.

The rearrangement joins TRBV11-2 to TRBJ2-1, with a weak D call TRBD1 (6 bases). V was cut by 2 bases and J by 1 base, with 9 bases left in between. The CDR3 covers 15 residues. Looked up from germline, CDR1 is SGHAT and CDR2 is FQNNGV. The CDR3 nucleotides are TGTGCCAGCAGCTTAACCAGGGGTTCCTACAATGAGCAGTTCTTC. Residues: CASSLTRGSYNEQFF. The variable domain in full, completed from reference TRBV11-2 and TRBJ2-1, reads EAGVAQSPRYKIIEKRQSVAFWCNPISGHATLYWYQQILGQGPKLLIQFQNNGVVDDSQLPKDRFSAERLKGVDSTLKIQPAKLEDSAVYLCASSLTRGSYNEQFFGPGTRLTVL.

V and J are TRBV12-3 or TRBV12-4 and TRBJ1-2; D unclear. The CDR3 has 13 residues. V gave up 5 bases and J gave up 5 bases, with 12 bases separating them. In nucleotides, the CDR3 is TGTGCCAGCAGTCCCGGGATCTCATATGGCTACACCTTC. Translating gives CASSPGISYGYTF.

The chain has TRBV6-5 and TRBJ2-3; TRBD1 matches 11 bases. Germline V lookup: CDR1 MNHEY, CDR2 SVGAGI. CDR3 length equals 15 residues. V lost 7 bases and J lost 6; bases outside the gene matches: 9. The CDR3 spells CASTGGQGAHDTQYF. The CDR3 DNA sequence: TGTGCCAGCACCGGAGGACAGGGGGCGCATGATACGCAGTATTTT.

The V and J genes are TRBV30 and TRBJ1-3; TRBD1 might be the D (5 bases). The CDR3 loop spans 14 amino acids. The V end lost 0 bases, the J end lost 4 bases, and 10 bases lay between the germline ends. CDR1 is GTSNPN and CDR2 is SVGIG in the germline V gene (reference sequence). The CDR3 nucleotides are TGTGCCTGGAGTGTAAGGGACCTCGGAAACACCATATATTTT. It encodes CAWSVRDLGNTIYF.

CDR3 coding DNA: TGCGCCAGCAGCCCGGGACGGTCGAACACCGGGGAGCTGTTTTTT. It translates to CASSPGRSNTGELFF. The chain recombines TRBV5-1 with TRBJ2-2; tentatively, D is TRBD1 or TRBD2 (5 bases each). Looked up from germline, CDR1 is SGHRS and CDR2 is YFSETQ. V shed 4 bases and J shed 0 bases, with 10 bases lying between them. The CDR3 length is 15 residues.

The V and J genes are TRBV6-1 and TRBJ1-2; no clear D. There are 15 residues in the CDR3. The ends were cut back, 1 base at V and 7 bases at J, with 16 bases in the middle. CDR1 and CDR2 (germline): MNHNS, SASEGT. The CDR3 DNA reads TGTGCCAGCAGTGAAGTCACTGCCCGAGACGGTGGCTACACCTTC. Its translation: CASSEVTARDGGYTF.

V usage is TRBV5-1 and J usage is TRBJ1-4; 7 nucleotides agree with TRBD1. The germline CDR1 and CDR2 sequences are SGHRS and YFSETQ. V was clipped by 3 bases and J by 10 bases; unmatched bases: 9. The CDR3 covers 14 residues. Written as DNA, the CDR3 is TGCGCCAGCAGCTCTACAGGGGAAGAGGGAAAACTGTTTTTT. The encoded protein is CASSSTGEEGKLFF.

J is TRBJ1-5 and V is TRBV10-2; D remains ambiguous. This CDR3 is built from 13 residues. In germline, CDR1 is WSHSY, CDR2 SAAADI. Trimming removed 3 bases at V and 6 bases at J, with 9 bases between. For the CDR3, the DNA is TGCGCCAGCAGTGATATTGGAACTCAGCCCCAGCATTTT. Protein: CASSDIGTQPQHF.

V usage is TRBV19 and J usage is TRBJ2-7, with unresolved D. The germline V gene encodes CDR1 LNHDA and CDR2 SQIVND (reference sequence). This CDR3 has 12 residues. Trimming left V 6 bases short and J 2 bases short, with 8 bases between. The chain's CDR3 is CASSPTPYEQYF. Written as DNA, the CDR3 is TGTGCCAGTAGCCCGACACCCTACGAGCAGTACTTC. Filled out from reference TRBV19 and TRBJ2-7, the complete variable domain reads DGGITQSPKYLFRKEGQNVTLSCEQNLNHDAMYWYRQDPGQGLRLIYYSQIVNDFQKGDIAEGYSVSREKKESFPLTVTSAQKNPTAFYLCASSPTPYEQYFGPGTRLTVT.

The chain recombines TRBV24-1 with TRBJ2-5; maybe TRBD1 (6 bases). Germline assignment: CDR1 KGHDR and CDR2 SFDVKD. V was clipped by 3 bases and J by 5 bases, with 12 bases between them. CDR3 length: 14 amino acids. The DNA of the CDR3 is TGTGCCACCAGTGATCCACAGGGTTCCGAGACCCAGTACTTC. Encoded protein: CATSDPQGSETQYF.

The chain recombines TRBV6-5 with TRBJ1-1; no reliable D call. V lost 2 bases and J 3 bases, leaving 7 bases between the germline ends. Germline CDR1 and CDR2: MNHEY and SVGAGI. The CDR3 contains 13 residues. CDR3 in amino acids: CASSYLGYTEAFF. The CDR3 coding sequence is TGTGCCAGCAGTTACCTTGGGTACACTGAAGCTTTCTTT.

This rearrangement joins TRBV5-4 to TRBJ2-3; D is unresolved. CDR1 and CDR2 from the germline V gene are SGHNT and YYREEE (reference sequence). The CDR3 runs 14 residues. V lost 2 bases, J lost 1 base, and 8 bases lay in between. The CDR3 sequence is CASSFYQGTDTQYF. The CDR3, as DNA: TGTGCCAGCAGCTTTTATCAGGGCACAGATACGCAGTATTTT.

The genes are TRBV28 and TRBJ1-5; D call uncertain. Trimming took 3 bases from V and 3 from J, leaving 6 bases between them. Germline values: CDR1 MDHEN, CDR2 SYDVKM. The CDR3 extends over 13 amino acids. The CDR3 sequence: CASSLNINQPQHF. CDR3 nucleotides: TGTGCCAGCAGTTTGAACATCAATCAGCCCCAGCATTTT.

The CDR3 region is CASSVGGQYNEQFF. As DNA, the CDR3 is TGTGCCAGTAGTGTGGGGGGACAGTACAATGAGCAGTTCTTC. J is TRBJ2-1 and V is TRBV19, with a possible D match to TRBD1 (7 bases). V was pared by 5 bases and J by 4 bases, with 12 bases between. This CDR3 is built from 14 residues. Germline loops: CDR1 LNHDA, CDR2 SQIVND (reference sequence).

The chain has TRBV7-2 and TRBJ1-2; no reliable D call. Germline-derived CDR1 and CDR2 are SGHTA and FQGNSA. This CDR3 contains 14 residues. V shed 7 bases and J shed 10 bases, with 22 bases lying between them. The CDR3, as DNA: TGTGCCAGCACCCACCTCGACCGAAAACGACCCTACACCTTC. As protein: CASTHLDRKRPYTF.